The rows below give T cell receptor beta chains drawn from one sample of a study of T cell changes during pregnancy in multiple sclerosis. Sequenced by immunoSEQ multiplex PCR; TCRdb stores in-frame clones only, minus some. The sample lists approximately 70,000 clones, about 90% occurring once. The sequencing here drew on peripheral blood, taken in the first trimester of pregnancy. The receptors here all came from a female donor in good health, enrolled as a control in a pregnancy study. CDR3s include the opening cysteine and the closing phenylalanine or tryptophan. The D gene is left open where the match is weak. Only some rows state a clone size, as once, few, many or a class for expanded clones.

TRBV4-1	TRBD2	NA	TRBJ2-5	CASSPLVAGAGETQYF	TGCGCCAGCAGCCCGTTAGTAGCGGGAGCAGGGGAGACCCAGTACTTC
TRBV28	TRBD2	NA	TRBJ2-7	CASSLRKREGSYEQYF	TGTGCCAGCAGTTTACGAAAGCGGGAGGGCTCCTACGAGCAGTACTTC
TRBV6-5	NA	once	TRBJ1-1	CASKRQLEAFF	TGTGCCAGCAAAAGACAGCTTGAAGCTTTCTTT
TRBV15	NA	NA	TRBJ2-7	CATSSGGGLFSYEQYF	TGTGCCACCAGCAGCGGAGGAGGGCTATTCTCCTACGAGCAGTACTTC
TRBV4-1	TRBD1	NA	TRBJ2-7	CASSQTGGVFYEQYF	TGCGCCAGCAGCCAAACAGGGGGCGTTTTCTACGAGCAGTACTTC
TRBV7-9	TRBD1	NA	TRBJ2-5	CASVTTSGQLKEETQYF	TGTGCCAGCGTTACCACTTCGGGACAGCTTAAGGAAGAGACCCAGTACTTC
TRBV12-5	TRBD1	NA	TRBJ2-4	CASGLEGDRAKNIQYF	TGTGCTAGTGGTTTGGAAGGGGACAGGGCCAAAAACATTCAGTACTTC
TRBV7-9	TRBD1	NA	TRBJ2-4	CASSEPGQLQEDIQYF	TGTGCCAGCAGCGAACCGGGACAGCTTCAGGAGGACATTCAGTACTTC
TRBV9	TRBD2	NA	TRBJ2-3	CASSPRGRLVTDTQYF	TGTGCCAGCAGCCCCCGCGGGAGGTTGGTGACAGATACGCAGTATTTT
TRBV15	TRBD1	NA	TRBJ1-4	CATSRDDRAGDEKLFF	TGTGCCACCAGCAGAGATGACAGGGCAGGTGATGAAAAACTGTTTTTT
TRBV9	NA	NA	TRBJ1-2	CASRERGQFYGYTF	TGTGCCAGCAGAGAAAGAGGACAGTTCTATGGCTACACCTTC
TRBV6-6	NA	NA	TRBJ2-7	CASSYSKRADYEQYF	TGTGCCAGCAGTTACTCGAAGCGGGCAGACTACGAGCAGTACTTC
TRBV6-1	NA	NA	TRBJ1-5	CASSAPWTDNQPQHF	TGTGCCAGCAGTGCTCCGTGGACAGACAATCAGCCCCAGCATTTT
TRBV10-3	NA	NA	TRBJ2-2	CAISNERTYGELFF	TGTGCCATCAGCAACGAGCGGACCTACGGGGAGCTGTTTTTT
TRBV21-1	NA	NA	TRBJ2-3	CARNRDKPTSGPSTDTQYF	TGTGCCAGGAACCGGGACAAACCGACTAGCGGGCCTAGCACAGATACGCAGTATTTT
TRBV6-5	NA	NA	TRBJ2-3	CASSKGGYTQYF	TGTGCCAGCAGTAAAGGGGGATATACGCAGTATTTT
TRBV7-2	NA	NA	TRBJ2-2	CASSSHGGPQNTGELFF	TGTGCCAGCAGCTCCCACGGGGGTCCCCAAAACACCGGGGAGCTGTTTTTT
TRBV19	TRBD1	NA	TRBJ2-7	CASIAVSGGLYEQYF	TGTGCCAGTATCGCCGTATCAGGGGGCTTGTACGAGCAGTACTTC
TRBV19	TRBD1	NA	TRBJ2-3	CASKRGQYKGAHILDPTDTQYF	TGTGCCAGCAAACGGGGACAGTACAAAGGTGCCCACATTCTGGACCCCACAGATACGCAGTATTTT
TRBV7-8	NA	NA	TRBJ2-1	CASSDMTLSNEQFF	TGTGCCAGCAGCGATATGACACTCTCCAATGAGCAGTTCTTC
TRBV19	NA	few	TRBJ2-7	CASSRGGHPRDLYEQYF	TGTGCCAGTAGTAGGGGAGGACATCCCCGGGACCTTTACGAGCAGTACTTC
TRBV6-6	NA	once	TRBJ2-7	CASGPPREQYF	TGTGCCTCAGGGCCCCCCCGGGAGCAGTACTTC
TRBV14	NA	NA	TRBJ1-3	CASSQGRRGTIYF	TGTGCCAGCAGCCAAGGAAGGAGGGGCACCATATATTTT
TRBV27	TRBD1	NA	TRBJ1-1	CASSITGGGTEAFF	TGTGCCAGCAGTATCACAGGGGGAGGAACTGAAGCTTTCTTT